This TCR beta chain is from a study of T cells in Graves' hyperthyroidism and ophthalmopathy. Study-wide background: The blood sample was taken at first diagnosis, before treatment began.

The diagnoses drew upon clinical symptoms, serum thyroxine and TRAb, thyroid ultrasound and orbital computed tomography. This clonotype was found many times. Amplification of TCR beta CDR3 regions was performed using RNA transcripts as template. The study used the HTBI primer set for a first-round RT-PCR of the TCR CDR3. TCRdb processed the multiplex PCR reads anew with MiXCR; each CDR3 protein has one entry. The sample has approximately 400,000 distinct CDR3 sequences; 15% are singletons. The CDR3 consists of 17 residues. Trimming cost V 3 bases and J 0 bases; bases outside gene matches: 7. The germline V gene has CDR1 ENHRY and CDR2 SYGVKD.

This receptor was taken from a woman aged 25 to 39 with Graves' hyperthyroidism. The sequencing input was blood. The V call is TRBV10-3, the J call TRBJ2-1, with 8 bases fitting TRBD2. CDR3 DNA sequence: TGTGCCATCAGTGAACGAGCGGGAGACCTCTCCTACAATGAGCAGTTCTTC. This codes for CAISERAGDLSYNEQFF.